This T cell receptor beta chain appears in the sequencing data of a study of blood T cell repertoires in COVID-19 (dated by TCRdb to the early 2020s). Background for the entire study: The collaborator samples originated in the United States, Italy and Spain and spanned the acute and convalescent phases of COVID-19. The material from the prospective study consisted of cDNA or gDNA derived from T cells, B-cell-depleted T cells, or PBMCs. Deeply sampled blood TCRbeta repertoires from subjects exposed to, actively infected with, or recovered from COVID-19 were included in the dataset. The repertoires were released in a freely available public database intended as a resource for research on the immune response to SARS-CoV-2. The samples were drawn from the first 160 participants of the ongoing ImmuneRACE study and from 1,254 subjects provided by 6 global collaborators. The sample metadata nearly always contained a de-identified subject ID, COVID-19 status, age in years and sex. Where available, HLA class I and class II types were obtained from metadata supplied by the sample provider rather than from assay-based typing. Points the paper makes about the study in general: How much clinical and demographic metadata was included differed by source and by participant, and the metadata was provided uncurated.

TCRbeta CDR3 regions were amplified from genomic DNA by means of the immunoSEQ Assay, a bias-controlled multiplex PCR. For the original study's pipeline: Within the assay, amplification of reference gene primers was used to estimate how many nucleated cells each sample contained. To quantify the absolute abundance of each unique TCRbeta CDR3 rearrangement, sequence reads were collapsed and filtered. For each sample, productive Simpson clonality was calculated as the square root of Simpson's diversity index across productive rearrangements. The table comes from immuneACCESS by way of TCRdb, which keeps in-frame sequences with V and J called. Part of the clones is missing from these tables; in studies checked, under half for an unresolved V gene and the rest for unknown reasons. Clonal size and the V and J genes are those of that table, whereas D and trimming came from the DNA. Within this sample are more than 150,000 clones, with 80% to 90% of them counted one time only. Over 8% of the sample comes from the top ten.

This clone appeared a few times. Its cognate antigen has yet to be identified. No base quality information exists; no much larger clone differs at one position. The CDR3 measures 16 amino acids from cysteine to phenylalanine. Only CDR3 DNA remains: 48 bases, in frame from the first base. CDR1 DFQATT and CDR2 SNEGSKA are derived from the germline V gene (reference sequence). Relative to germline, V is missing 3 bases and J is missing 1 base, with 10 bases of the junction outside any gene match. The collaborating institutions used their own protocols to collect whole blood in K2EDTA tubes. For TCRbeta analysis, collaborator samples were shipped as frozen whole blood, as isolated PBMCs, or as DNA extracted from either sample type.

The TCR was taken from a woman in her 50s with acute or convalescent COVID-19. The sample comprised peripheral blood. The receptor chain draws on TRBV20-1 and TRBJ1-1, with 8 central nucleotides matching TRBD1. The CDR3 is CSASQPRTGQNTEAFF. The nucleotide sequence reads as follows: TGCAGTGCTAGTCAACCGCGGACAGGGCAGAACACTGAAGCTTTCTTT.